Presented here are 32 T cell receptor beta chains from one specimen sequenced in a study of OX40 agonist ivuxolimab in advanced cancers. TCRdb keeps only in-frame clones here, not all; method: immunoSEQ multiplex PCR. Of fewer than 80,000 clones in the sample, about 83% were seen once. Sequenced material: CD4+ or CD8+ T cells sorted from blood, taken in a trial of the OX40 agonist ivuxolimab. These receptors were taken from an adult with an advanced solid tumor such as melanoma, head and neck, liver or kidney cancer.

The chain couples TRBV7-6 to TRBJ1-1; D gene uncertain. CDR3 size: 15 residues. Looked up from germline, CDR1 is SGHVS and CDR2 is FNYEAQ. V shed 1 base and J shed 1 base, with 10 bases lying between them. CDR3 loop: CASSLGGRANTEAFF. CDR3 in DNA: TGTGCCAGCAGCTTAGGGGGTCGGGCGAACACTGAAGCTTTCTTT. Full variable domain (remainder filled in from reference TRBV7-6 and TRBJ1-1): GAGVSQSPRYKVTKRGQDVALRCDPISGHVSLYWYRQALGQGPEFLTYFNYEAQQDKSGLPNDRFSAERPEGSISTLTIQRTEQRDSAMYRCASSLGGRANTEAFFGQGTRLTVV.

This chain links TRBV7-2 with TRBJ2-1, with 7 bases aligning to TRBD2. Unmatched junction bases numbered 17, after V lost 5 bases and J lost 7 bases. Germline loops: CDR1 SGHTA, CDR2 FQGNSA. CDR3 length: 17 amino acids. The CDR3 DNA sequence: TGTGCCAGCAGCATCAGAAGCGGGACTCAGAGACTGAATGAGCAGTTCTTC. Translating gives CASSIRSGTQRLNEQFF.

The rearrangement joins TRBV2 to TRBJ1-6, with a possible D match to TRBD1 (5 bases). V lost 7 bases and J lost 5, with 15 bases in between. CDR1 SNHLY and CDR2 FYNNEI come from the germline V gene. This CDR3 spans 15 amino acids. For the CDR3, the DNA is TGTGCCAGCACTGTAATGGGGGACCATAATTCACCCCTCCACTTT. Its protein product is CASTVMGDHNSPLHF.

The chain combines TRBV15 with TRBJ2-3; 7 nucleotides align to TRBD2. The J segment lost 2 bases and the V segment lost 4 bases, leaving 6 bases of the junction unmatched. This CDR3 contains 15 residues. CDR1 and CDR2 (germline): LNHNV, YYDKDF (reference sequence). Written as DNA, the CDR3 is TGTGCCACCAGCAAGGCCGGGACTACCACAGATACGCAGTATTTT. This translates into CATSKAGTTTDTQYF.

The chain recombines TRBV7-9 with TRBJ2-5; 8 bases agree with TRBD1. The last part of the DNA fits TRBJ2-7 better; the J call may be wrong. Germline CDR1 SEHNR, CDR2 FQNEAQ (reference sequence). The CDR3 runs to 13 residues. CDR3 region: CASSLGQEDEQYF. For the CDR3, the DNA is TGTGCCAGCAGCTTGGGACAGGAAGACGAGCAGTACTTC.

The chain links TRBV30 to TRBJ2-7; 9 bases are shared with TRBD1. The CDR3 has 13 residues. V dropped 4 bases and J dropped 3; count of bases not matched to a gene: 4. Germline-derived CDR1 and CDR2 are GTSNPN and SVGIG (reference sequence). In DNA form, the CDR3 reads TGTGCCTGGACGTTGGGACAGGGCTACGAGCAGTACTTC. Translation gives CAWTLGQGYEQYF.

V and J are TRBV9 and TRBJ2-1; TRBD2 matches at 7 bases. CDR3 length: 17 residues. The germline V gene encodes CDR1 SGDLS and CDR2 YYNGEE. V gave up 0 bases and J gave up 7 bases; unmatched junction bases: 13. The CDR3 nucleotides are TGTGCCAGCAGCGTAGCTGGGACGGCGGGAGCGCAAAATGAGCAGTTCTTC. The encoded protein is CASSVAGTAGAQNEQFF.

The CDR3 region has the DNA TGTGCCAGCAGTCCGGGACACACCTACGAGCAGTACTTC. Its protein product is CASSPGHTYEQYF. This chain joins TRBV6-6 and TRBJ2-7; tentatively, D is TRBD1 (6 bases). Trimming removed 5 bases from V and 2 bases from J, with 10 bases in between. Germline loops: CDR1 MNHNY, CDR2 SVGAGI (reference sequence). CDR3 length: 13 amino acids.

The CDR3 sequence is CASSQGDRGRLVGELFF. The CDR3 DNA reads TGTGCCAGCAGCCAAGGGGACAGGGGCCGCCTGGTCGGGGAGCTGTTTTTT. The V and J genes are TRBV14 and TRBJ2-2; the match to TRBD1 covers 10 bases. V lost 1 base and J lost 7; bases outside the gene matches: 9. Germline V gene sequence: CDR1 SGHDN, CDR2 FVKESK. The CDR3 is 17 residues long.

The V gene is TRBV5-1, the J gene TRBJ2-3; either TRBD1 or TRBD2 may fit D (5 bases each). Trimming shortened V by 0 bases and J by 2 bases, and 10 bases separated the two germline ends. The CDR3 totals 15 residues. From germline, CDR1 is SGHRS and CDR2 YFSETQ. In DNA form, the CDR3 reads TGCGCCAGCAGCTTGGGAGGGGTCATCACAGATACGCAGTATTTT. Translation gives CASSLGGVITDTQYF.

This chain joins TRBV30 and TRBJ1-2, with 8 bases matching TRBD1. The CDR3 runs to 14 residues. The germline gives CDR1 GTSNPN, CDR2 SVGIG (reference sequence). The trim removed 3 bases at V and 5 bases at J, leaving 8 bases unmatched. CDR3 region: CAWSPGQGVYGYTF. In nucleotides, the CDR3 is TGTGCCTGGAGCCCCGGACAGGGAGTTTATGGCTACACCTTC.

The sample holds one count of this clone. The DNA for the CDR3 is TGTGCCAGTAGTACGAGCTCCTATAATTCACCCCTCCACTTT. It is translated as CASSTSSYNSPLHF. The rearrangement uses TRBV19 and TRBJ1-6; the D is unclear. From germline, CDR1 is LNHDA and CDR2 SQIVND (reference sequence). CDR3 length: 14 amino acids. The V and J ends lost 4 bases and 0 bases respectively, with 4 bases between them.

This clone was recorded a few times. V gene TRBV19 combines with J gene TRBJ2-7; 7 nucleotides agree with TRBD1. This CDR3 spans 16 amino acids. J lost 6 bases, V lost 0 bases, and 11 bases had no gene match. Germline lookup yields CDR1 LNHDA and CDR2 SQIVND (reference sequence). The CDR3, as DNA: TGTGCCAGTAGTATAGATGGCCGGACAGGTCCCCTCGAGCAGTACTTC. Amino acid sequence: CASSIDGRTGPLEQYF.

V usage is TRBV5-4 and J usage is TRBJ1-2, with D possibly TRBD1 on 5 matching bases. V lost 4 bases and J 2 bases, leaving 18 bases between the germline ends. CDR1 SGHNT and CDR2 YYREEE come from the germline V gene (reference sequence). CDR3 length: 16 amino acids. CDR3 residues: CASSPVSGTGNYGYTF. The DNA of the CDR3 is TGTGCCAGCAGCCCCGTGTCAGGGACGGGCAACTATGGCTACACCTTC.

J is TRBJ2-5 and V is TRBV4-1; D is perhaps TRBD1 (6 bases). Germline V gene data show CDR1 as MGHRA and CDR2 as YSYEKL. This CDR3 spans 15 amino acids. Deletions cut 3 bases from V and 1 base from J, with 12 bases between. The CDR3 protein is CASSHRGQVQETQYF. The CDR3 nucleotides are TGCGCCAGCAGCCATCGGGGACAAGTCCAAGAGACCCAGTACTTC.

The J gene is TRBJ1-3, the V gene TRBV5-6, with a weak D call TRBD1 (6 bases). V shed 0 bases and J shed 4 bases, with 14 bases lying between them. CDR1 is SGHDT, CDR2 YYEEEE, per germline. CDR3 length equals 16 residues. The DNA of the CDR3 is TGTGCCAGCAGCTTGGATTTGGGCAGGGGAGGAAACACCATATATTTT. This codes for CASSLDLGRGGNTIYF. The variable domain in full, with the rest retrieved from reference TRBV5-6 and TRBJ1-3, is DAGVTQSPTHLIKTRGQQVTLRCSPKSGHDTVSWYQQALGQGPQFIFQYYEEEERQRGNFPDRFSGHQFPNYSSELNVNALLLGDSALYLCASSLDLGRGGNTIYFGEGSWLTVV.

This sequence joins TRBV9 and TRBJ2-7, with 8 bases fitting TRBD1. This CDR3 region has 14 residues. Per germline, CDR1 SGDLS and CDR2 YYNGEE. J was trimmed by 2 bases and V by 4 bases; bases with no gene match: 5. This CDR3 is CASSTGTGAYEQYF. The CDR3 DNA reads as TGTGCCAGCAGCACCGGGACAGGAGCCTACGAGCAGTACTTC.

J is TRBJ1-1 and V is TRBV5-5, with TRBD1 as a possible D gene (6 bases). Trimming stripped 4 bases from V and 0 bases from J, with 13 bases between. The CDR3 runs 15 residues. Per the germline V gene, CDR1 is SGHKS and CDR2 is YYEKEE (reference sequence). CDR3 nucleotides: TGTGCCAGCAGCGTATACAGGGACTTGAACACTGAAGCTTTCTTT. Translating it yields CASSVYRDLNTEAFF.

This rearrangement joins TRBV5-1 to TRBJ2-2; 10 nucleotides align to TRBD1. V shed 4 bases and J 3 bases; nucleotides not matched to a gene: 9. This CDR3 region has 17 residues. Germline CDR1 and CDR2: SGHRS and YFSETQ. The CDR3 sequence is CASSLRLGTGDTGELFF. Here the CDR3 DNA reads TGCGCCAGCAGCCTACGGTTGGGGACAGGGGACACCGGGGAGCTGTTTTTT.

The chain links TRBV11-2 to TRBJ2-7, with 8 bases lining up with TRBD2. The trim removed 5 bases at V and 2 bases at J, leaving 8 bases unmatched. Per the germline V gene, CDR1 is SGHAT and CDR2 is FQNNGV. The CDR3 sequence is 15 residues long. Here the CDR3 DNA reads TGTGCCAGCAGCCCCCCGTCGGGACTAGCCTACGAGCAGTACTTC. Its protein product is CASSPPSGLAYEQYF.

In this sample, this clone turned up a few times. J is TRBJ1-1 and V is TRBV12-5, with TRBD1 matching 9 bases. The germline CDR1 and CDR2 sequences are LGHNT and FRNRAP. V shed 6 bases and J 3 bases; nucleotides not matched to a gene: 8. The CDR3 covers 15 residues. The CDR3 coding sequence is TGTGCTAGTGGCCCTCTGGGGACAGGGTACACTGAAGCTTTCTTT. Amino acids: CASGPLGTGYTEAFF.

The chain employs TRBV10-3 and TRBJ1-6; 7 bases map to TRBD1. This CDR3 contains 15 residues. Germline CDR1 is ENHRY and CDR2 is SYGVKD. V lost 2 bases, J lost 4 bases, and 2 bases stayed unmatched. DNA of the CDR3: TGTGCCATCAGTGAGAGACAGGGTTATAATTCACCCCTCCACTTT. This encodes CAISERQGYNSPLHF.

Only one count was recorded for this clone. This chain uses TRBV10-3 with TRBJ1-4; no clear D gene. The CDR3 is made up of 14 amino acids. Trimming removed 0 bases at V and 9 bases at J, with 11 bases between. CDR1 is ENHRY, CDR2 SYGVKD, per germline. DNA of the CDR3: TGTGCCATCAGTGAGTCCGGTTCTGGGCAAAAACTGTTTTTT. It encodes CAISESGSGQKLFF.

J is TRBJ2-7 and V is TRBV6-5, with D uncertain. CDR3 length: 13 amino acids. V was shortened by 7 bases and J by 2 bases, with 12 bases between the two germline ends. Germline V lookup: CDR1 MNHEY, CDR2 SVGAGI. CDR3 loop: CASTSVRTYEQYF. CDR3 nucleotide sequence: TGTGCCAGCACTTCCGTGAGAACCTACGAGCAGTACTTC.

The chain employs TRBV5-1 and TRBJ1-6, with D unclear. Germline CDR1 SGHRS, CDR2 YFSETQ. This CDR3 is built from 15 residues. V lost 0 bases and J 0 bases, leaving 4 bases between the germline ends. CDR3 bases: TGCGCCAGCAGCTTGGGGAGCTCCTATAATTCACCCCTCCACTTT. Protein: CASSLGSSYNSPLHF.

V usage is TRBV2 and J usage is TRBJ2-3; D may be TRBD1 (6 bases). Per germline, CDR1 SNHLY and CDR2 FYNNEI. This CDR3 comprises 15 residues. Trimming cost V 4 bases and J 1 base, with 12 bases left between them. This chain's CDR3 is CASSVRGTGTDTQYF. The CDR3 DNA sequence: TGTGCCAGCAGTGTAAGGGGGACCGGCACAGATACGCAGTATTTT. Full variable domain (remainder filled in from reference TRBV2 and TRBJ2-3): EPEVTQTPSHQVTQMGQEVILRCVPISNHLYFYWYRQILGQKVEFLVSFYNNEISEKSEIFDDQFSVERPDGSNFTLKIRSTKLEDSAMYFCASSVRGTGTDTQYFGPGTRLTVL.

This chain links TRBV5-8 with TRBJ1-2, with D hard to call. The CDR3 loop spans 13 amino acids. V was clipped by 4 bases and J by 8 bases, with 15 bases between them. Germline values: CDR1 SGHTS, CDR2 YDEGEE. The CDR3 protein is CASSHWVIRGYTF. The CDR3 DNA follows: TGTGCCAGCAGCCATTGGGTTATACGGGGCTACACCTTC.

With respect to this clone: Other DNA sequences of this sample code for an identical CDR3. The chain recombines TRBV19 with TRBJ1-3; TRBD1 is a possible D gene (5 bases). V lost 7 bases to trimming and J lost 0 bases, with 10 bases between them. This CDR3 region has 14 residues. Germline CDR1 LNHDA, CDR2 SQIVND (reference sequence). The CDR3: CASTRGGSGNTIYF. For the CDR3, the DNA is TGTGCCAGTACCCGGGGGGGCTCTGGAAACACCATATATTTT. The full variable domain, with the rest looked up from reference TRBV19 and TRBJ1-3, is DGGITQSPKYLFRKEGQNVTLSCEQNLNHDAMYWYRQDPGQGLRLIYYSQIVNDFQKGDIAEGYSVSREKKESFPLTVTSAQKNPTAFYLCASTRGGSGNTIYFGEGSWLTVV.

The chain has TRBV5-4 and TRBJ1-1, with D unresolved. Germline-derived CDR1 and CDR2 are SGHNT and YYREEE (reference sequence). The CDR3 totals 14 residues. The V end was cut by 0 bases, the J end by 5 bases, with 11 bases between. For the CDR3, the DNA is TGTGCCAGCAGCTTGGAAAACGCCAGGACTGAAGCTTTCTTT. Its translation is CASSLENARTEAFF.

The chain joins TRBV5-6 to TRBJ2-3; no clear D. The CDR3 contains 16 residues. Germline CDR1 is SGHDT and CDR2 is YYEEEE. The V end lost 4 bases, the J end lost 4 bases, and 19 bases lay between the germline ends. The CDR3 is CASSPKKGWAADTQYF. As DNA, the CDR3 is TGTGCCAGCAGCCCCAAAAAGGGTTGGGCGGCAGATACGCAGTATTTT.

CDR3 in DNA: TGTGCCTGGAGTAGTATACCAGGCACTGAAGCTTTCTTT. Its translation: CAWSSIPGTEAFF. The chain employs TRBV30 and TRBJ1-1; D not resolved. Germline V gives CDR1 GTSNPN, CDR2 SVGIG (reference sequence). This CDR3 spans 13 amino acids. With 2 bases removed from V and 4 bases from J, the gap between germline ends came to 11 bases.

This clone was found once. V and J are TRBV28 and TRBJ1-5, with 8 bases fitting TRBD1. Germline CDR1 and CDR2: MDHEN and SYDVKM. The CDR3 is made up of 13 amino acids. V trimming: 7 bases; J trimming: 5 bases; junction bases outside the gene matches: 4. The CDR3 DNA reads TGTGCCAGCACCGCGGACAGGGATCAGCCCCAGCATTTT. This encodes CASTADRDQPQHF.